One sample yielded the 28 T cell receptor beta chains listed below, sequenced in a study of early T cells in non-severe SARS-CoV-2 infection. TCRdb recomputed calls from the 5' RACE reads with MiXCR, one row per CDR3 protein. The profile shows about 60,000 distinct CDR3 sequences, 4.5% to 7% of them singletons. Source material: whole blood. The receptors come from an adult who was a healthcare worker with PCR-confirmed SARS-CoV-2 infection or an uninfected control (not recorded which).

This clonotype appeared many times. The chain recombines TRBV7-9 with TRBJ2-2; D is uncertain. Germline CDR1 SEHNR, CDR2 FQNEAQ (reference sequence). The CDR3 runs 11 residues. V lost 3 bases, J lost 5 bases, and 1 base lay in between. The CDR3: CASSFTGELFF. CDR3 nucleotides: TGTGCCAGCAGCTTTACCGGGGAGCTGTTTTTT.

At least ten counts were recorded for this clonotype. The chain joins TRBV20-1 to TRBJ1-5; D unresolved. The ends were cut back, 2 bases at V and 2 bases at J, with 16 bases in the middle. There are 16 residues in the CDR3. Germline-derived CDR1 and CDR2 are DFQATT and SNEGSKA (reference sequence). In DNA form, the CDR3 reads TGCAGTGCTAGATCAGGAGGGCCCATAGGCAATCAGCCCCAGCATTTT. It specifies CSARSGGPIGNQPQHF.

This clonotype has ten or more counts. The V and J genes are TRBV28 and TRBJ2-2; 7 bases agree with TRBD2. This CDR3 spans 13 amino acids. Germline V gene data show CDR1 as MDHEN and CDR2 as SYDVKM. V shed 8 bases, J shed 4 bases, and the junction held 4 bases outside the gene matches. The CDR3 sequence: CASVRGGTGELFF. DNA of the CDR3: TGTGCCAGCGTCCGCGGGGGCACCGGGGAGCTGTTTTTT.

This clonotype came up many times. The chain has TRBV6-2 or TRBV6-3 and TRBJ1-1; 8 bases fit TRBD1. Per germline, CDR1 MNHEY and CDR2 SVGEGT. CDR3 length equals 14 residues. The DNA for the CDR3 is TGTGTCACGAACCCGGACAGGGTGAACACTGAAGCTTTCTTT. This translates into CVTNPDRVNTEAFF.

This clonotype has a handful of counts. The CDR3 loop is CASSLESGRGYNEQFF. The CDR3 bases are TGTGCCAGCAGCTTAGAGAGCGGCAGGGGCTACAATGAGCAGTTCTTC. This chain connects TRBV7-2 to TRBJ2-1; D might be TRBD1 (6 bases). Germline CDR1 is SGHTA and CDR2 is FQGNSA. The CDR3 contains 16 residues. The V and J ends lost 1 base and 3 bases respectively, with 13 bases between them.

This clonotype occurred many times. V is TRBV5-5 and J is TRBJ2-1; D perhaps matches TRBD2 (6 bases). Germline V CDR1 and CDR2: SGHKS, YYEKEE (reference sequence). The length of the CDR3 is 12 residues. Trimming cost V 3 bases and J 5 bases, with 6 bases left between them. The CDR3 nucleotides are TGTGCCAGCAGCTGGGGGGACAATGAGCAGTTCTTC. Amino acids: CASSWGDNEQFF.

The genes are TRBV14 and TRBJ2-1, with D unresolved. Trimming cost V 1 base and J 4 bases, with 17 bases left between them. The germline gives CDR1 SGHDN, CDR2 FVKESK. There are 17 residues in the CDR3. In DNA form, the CDR3 reads TGTGCCAGCAGCCAAGTTGGGTTAAGTTGGAGATACAATGAGCAGTTCTTC. Translated: CASSQVGLSWRYNEQFF.

This clonotype was seen only a few times. The V call is TRBV27, the J call TRBJ2-7; the D gene could be TRBD1 or TRBD2 (5 bases each). Germline V lookup: CDR1 MNHEY, CDR2 SMNVEV (reference sequence). CDR3 size: 15 residues. V was clipped by 5 bases and J by 0 bases, with 14 bases between them. The CDR3 DNA follows: TGTGCCAGCAGTCCGGGGACGGAGAGCTCCTACGAGCAGTACTTC. This codes for CASSPGTESSYEQYF.

The rearrangement uses TRBV20-1 and TRBJ2-1, with TRBD2 matching over 15 bases. Germline loops: CDR1 DFQATT, CDR2 SNEGSKA (reference sequence). V dropped 1 base and J dropped 7; count of bases not matched to a gene: 8. The CDR3 extends over 17 amino acids. The CDR3 bases are TGCAGTGCTAGAGGAGACAGGACTAGCGGGGGGGCAAATGAGCAGTTCTTC. As protein: CSARGDRTSGGANEQFF.

In this sample, this clonotype turned up many times. The chain is built from TRBV7-9 and TRBJ2-7, with D unclear. V gave up 3 bases and J gave up 4 bases, with 13 bases separating them. The CDR3 sequence is 14 residues long. Germline V gives CDR1 SEHNR, CDR2 FQNEAQ (reference sequence). The CDR3 reads CASSLDGPAYEQYF. The DNA of the CDR3 is TGTGCCAGCAGCTTGGACGGACCCGCGTACGAGCAGTACTTC.

In regard to this clonotype: One base away lies a much larger clone, so this may be a sequencing read error. The conserved phenylalanine or tryptophan normally closing the CDR3 is absent here, so this likely arose from a read error. The chain uses TRBV7-8 and TRBJ2-1; 9 bases align to TRBD2. The V gene end was trimmed by 2 bases and the J gene end by 5 bases; junction bases not matched to a gene: 4. Germline-derived CDR1 and CDR2 are SGHVS and FQNEAQ. There are 15 residues in the CDR3. In DNA, the CDR3 is TGTGCCAGCAGCTTAAGCCTAGCGGGGAACAATGAGCAGTTCTAC. Translating it yields CASSLSLAGNNEQFY.

This clonotype was detected many times. V usage is TRBV27 and J usage is TRBJ1-5; 7 bases match TRBD1. The CDR3 consists of 19 residues. Trimming took 2 bases from V and 5 from J; bases not matched to a gene: 18. Per germline, CDR1 MNHEY and CDR2 SMNVEV (reference sequence). The CDR3 region is CASSLSPRPGQRFDQPQHF. In DNA, the CDR3 is TGTGCCAGCAGTTTAAGCCCACGTCCGGGACAGAGATTTGATCAGCCCCAGCATTTT.

This clonotype was recorded at least ten times. The chain carries TRBV24-1 and TRBJ2-2; TRBD1 agrees at 9 bases. This CDR3 spans 16 amino acids. Germline V gives CDR1 KGHDR, CDR2 SFDVKD. V gave up 1 base and J gave up 6 bases; unmatched junction bases: 5. The CDR3 loop reads CATSDLGTGPAGELFF. The CDR3 DNA reads as TGTGCCACCAGTGATTTAGGGACAGGGCCGGCCGGGGAGCTGTTTTTT.

DNA of the CDR3: TGCAGCGTTGAAGACTTCTTGTCGGGGGAGCAGTACTTC. Amino acid sequence: CSVEDFLSGEQYF. The chain carries TRBV29-1 and TRBJ2-7, with a weak D call TRBD2 (5 bases). With 0 bases removed from V and 7 bases from J, the gap between germline ends came to 13 bases. The germline V gene encodes CDR1 SQVTM and CDR2 ANQGSEA. CDR3 length equals 13 residues.

This clonotype was seen ten or more times. The chain combines TRBV7-9 with TRBJ2-3; TRBD2 aligns across 14 bases. Germline V CDR1 and CDR2: SEHNR, FQNEAQ (reference sequence). V lost 0 bases, J lost 4 bases, and 9 bases stayed unmatched. The CDR3 contains 19 residues. CDR3: CASSLATSGGARSADTQYF. CDR3 sequence (DNA): TGTGCCAGCAGCTTAGCGACTAGCGGGGGGGCCAGAAGCGCAGATACGCAGTATTTT.

There are many counts of this clonotype. This chain links TRBV10-3 with TRBJ2-7; D gene unclear. CDR1 and CDR2 from the germline V gene are ENHRY and SYGVKD. This CDR3 comprises 11 residues. The V end was cut by 4 bases, the J end by 4 bases, with 5 bases between. DNA for the CDR3: TGTGCCATCAGTGGAAGGTACGAGCAGTACTTC. Translated: CAISGRYEQYF.

This clonotype was seen ten or more times. The chain links TRBV14 to TRBJ2-7; maybe TRBD2 (5 bases). Deletions cut 3 bases from V and 6 bases from J, with 18 bases between. The CDR3 contains 15 residues. Germline V lookup: CDR1 SGHDN, CDR2 FVKESK. The CDR3 spells CASSHKQRVIFEQYF. The CDR3, as DNA: TGTGCCAGCAGCCACAAACAGAGGGTTATCTTCGAGCAGTACTTC.

This clonotype was observed many times. This chain links TRBV5-1 with TRBJ2-7; 11 bases line up with TRBD2. Losses at the gene ends were 1 base for V and 6 bases for J; bases not matched to a gene: 12. This CDR3 comprises 17 residues. CDR1 and CDR2 (germline): SGHRS, YFSETQ. The CDR3 sequence is CASSLTSGGKILREQYF. The CDR3 nucleotides are TGCGCCAGCAGCTTGACTAGCGGGGGTAAAATCCTACGCGAGCAGTACTTC.

The sample holds many counts of this clonotype. This chain links TRBV7-9 with TRBJ1-2; 9 nucleotides align to TRBD1. The CDR3 is 13 residues long. Looked up from germline, CDR1 is SEHNR and CDR2 is FQNEAQ (reference sequence). V trimming: 5 bases; J trimming: 7 bases; junction bases outside the gene matches: 5. The CDR3 region is CASSQGQGLGYTF. In DNA form, the CDR3 reads TGTGCCAGCAGCCAGGGACAGGGCCTTGGCTACACCTTC.

The sample holds many counts of this clonotype. The gene calls are TRBV6-6 and TRBJ2-6; D gene unclear. The CDR3 consists of 16 residues. Germline CDR1 reads MNHNY; CDR2 reads SVGAGI (reference sequence). V was shortened by 2 bases and J by 1 base, with 9 bases between the two germline ends. Here the CDR3 reads CASSYARRSGANVLTF. The CDR3 nucleotides are TGTGCCAGCAGTTACGCCCGTAGGTCTGGGGCCAACGTCCTGACTTTC.

The V and J genes are TRBV6-2 or TRBV6-3 and TRBJ1-5, with TRBD1 matching over 7 bases. The CDR3 consists of 15 residues. In germline, CDR1 is MNHEY, CDR2 SVGEGT. V shed 7 bases, J shed 2 bases, and the junction held 8 bases outside the gene matches. The CDR3 sequence is CASTSGGGGNQPQHF. CDR3 in DNA: TGTGCCAGCACTTCGGGAGGGGGCGGCAATCAGCCCCAGCATTTT.

This clonotype has a handful of counts. The chain employs TRBV7-2 and TRBJ2-5, with D possibly TRBD2 on 7 matching bases. With 5 bases removed from V and 4 bases from J, the gap between germline ends came to 20 bases. This CDR3 contains 16 residues. Germline CDR1 SGHTA, CDR2 FQGNSA. The CDR3 DNA follows: TGTGCCAGCAGCAGAGGGCTACTAGCGACAGGAGAGACCCAGTACTTC. The encoded protein is CASSRGLLATGETQYF.

In its sample, this clonotype was seen many times. This chain links TRBV12-3 or TRBV12-4 with TRBJ1-1; the D is unclear. The ends were cut back, 2 bases at V and 6 bases at J, with 19 bases in the middle. The CDR3 length is 16 residues. CDR3 sequence reads: CASSLSGRWFSAEAFF. Here the CDR3 DNA reads TGTGCCAGCAGTTTAAGTGGGAGGTGGTTTAGCGCTGAAGCTTTCTTT.

This clonotype was observed a few times. The chain combines TRBV30 with TRBJ2-3; 8 bases line up with TRBD1. The length of the CDR3 is 15 residues. Trimming at V came to 2 bases and at J to 7 bases, leaving 11 bases not matched to a gene. Germline CDR1 is GTSNPN and CDR2 is SVGIG (reference sequence). As DNA, the CDR3 is TGTGCCTGGAGTATAGCCGGGACAGGCCTAAATACGCAGTATTTT. It is translated as CAWSIAGTGLNTQYF.

This clonotype was seen repeatedly, ten times or more. The CDR3 is CSASPQGQRQETQYF. The CDR3 region has the DNA TGCAGTGCTAGCCCCCAGGGCCAGCGGCAAGAGACCCAGTACTTC. V is TRBV20-1 and J is TRBJ2-5, with D perhaps being TRBD1 or TRBD2 (5 bases each). The CDR3 runs to 15 residues. Germline V gene sequence: CDR1 DFQATT, CDR2 SNEGSKA (reference sequence). The V end lost 3 bases, the J end lost 2 bases, and 16 bases lay between the germline ends.

This clonotype was observed a few times. The rearrangement links TRBV7-8 to TRBJ2-1; maybe TRBD1 (5 bases). The V end was cut by 8 bases, the J end by 1 base, with 15 bases between. Germline V lookup: CDR1 SGHVS, CDR2 FQNEAQ. The CDR3 is 15 amino acids. The CDR3 here is CASSLRGGSYNEQFF. DNA for the CDR3: TGTGCCAGCTCTCTTAGGGGCGGTTCCTACAATGAGCAGTTCTTC.

This clonotype was counted many times. This chain joins TRBV5-1 and TRBJ2-1; 9 nucleotides agree with TRBD2. The germline gives CDR1 SGHRS, CDR2 YFSETQ. V gave up 4 bases and J gave up 7 bases; unmatched junction bases: 9. The CDR3 is made up of 15 amino acids. This CDR3 is CASSGSGSEGNEQFF. Written as DNA, the CDR3 is TGCGCCAGCAGCGGTAGCGGGAGCGAAGGAAATGAGCAGTTCTTC.

This clonotype is a singleton in its sample. This chain joins TRBV29-1 and TRBJ2-3, with D maybe TRBD2 (6 bases). V was trimmed by 4 bases and J by 3 bases, leaving 20 bases between them. Germline V lookup: CDR1 SQVTM, CDR2 ANQGSEA. The CDR3 length is 16 residues. Here the CDR3 DNA reads TGCAGCGTTGTCCTCGGGAGTGTCCCTAGAACAGATACGCAGTATTTT. This sequence encodes CSVVLGSVPRTDTQYF.